This is a list of T cell receptor beta chains from one sample in a study of cytomegalovirus exposure and HLA in healthy donors. Only in-frame clones appear in the TCRdb table, and some are missing; sequencing was by immunoSEQ multiplex PCR. The sample lists around 200,000 clones, 80% to 90% seen once, with 0.31% in the top ten. The sample consisted of PBMCs. The receptors derive from a woman younger than 45 in good health and CMV-seronegative. CDR3s include the opening cysteine and the closing phenylalanine or tryptophan. The D gene is left open where the match is weak. Size values are once, few and many counts, or a class for expanded clones, and some rows have none.

>16|-|TRBJ2-3|TRBV5-1|TRBD2
TGCGCCAGCAGCCTATTAGCGGGAGGTCCCACAGATACGCAGTATTTT
CASSLLAGGPTDTQYF
>13|-|TRBJ2-3|TRBV2|-
TGTGCCAGCGGTGCGACTACCCGGGATACGCAGTATTTT
CASGATTRDTQYF
>15|-|TRBJ1-1|TRBV5-1|TRBD1
TGCGCCAGCAGCCCCAGGGACAGTGGGAACACTGAAGCTTTCTTT
CASSPRDSGNTEAFF
>15|-|TRBJ2-3|TRBV14|TRBD2
TGTGCCAGCAGCCAAACAGCGGGGGGTGCCAATACGCAGTATTTT
CASSQTAGGANTQYF
>16|once|TRBJ1-2|TRBV27|TRBD1
TGTGCCAGCAGTTTATTTGCAGGGGGCGCAGGGTATGGCTACACCTTC
CASSLFAGGAGYGYTF
>14|-|TRBJ2-2|TRBV28|-
TGTGCCAGCAGCCTACAGGGGAACACCGGGGAGCTGTTTTTT
CASSLQGNTGELFF
>13|-|TRBJ1-3|TRBV7-9|-
TGTGCCAGCAGCTTCCCTTCGGGAAACACCATATATTTT
CASSFPSGNTIYF
>14|few|TRBJ2-1|TRBV2|-
TGTGCCAGCAGCGCTGGGGGCCCGTTAATTGAGCAGTTCTTC
CASSAGGPLIEQFF
>15|-|TRBJ2-1|TRBV11-2|TRBD2
TGTGCCAGCACCCTTACTAGCGGGGGGGCCTATGAGCAGTTCTTC
CASTLTSGGAYEQFF
>15|many|TRBJ1-3|TRBV2|-
TGTGCCAGCAGTGAAGGGTACAGCTCTGGAAACACCATATATTTT
CASSEGYSSGNTIYF
>13|-|TRBJ2-1|TRBV27|TRBD2
TGTGCCAGCAGTTTAGGGTTAGCGGGGGAGGCGTTCTTC
CASSLGLAGEAFF
>14|-|TRBJ1-2|TRBV5-1|TRBD1
TGCGCCAGCCGCAGCGGACAGGAGACCTATGGCTACACCTTC
CASRSGQETYGYTF
>15|-|TRBJ2-1|TRBV5-1|-
TGCGCCAGCAGCTTGATCATGCAGAACCGGGGAGAGCAGTTCTTC
CASSLIMQNRGEQFF
>14|once|TRBJ2-7|TRBV6-1|-
TGTGCCAGCAGTCCTCGTGCGGAAATCTACGAGCAGTACTTC
CASSPRAEIYEQYF
>13|-|TRBJ2-5|TRBV6-5|-
TGTGCCAGCCGACCTCAGGGGAGAGAGACCCAGTACTTC
CASRPQGRETQYF
>17|-|TRBJ2-3|TRBV28|TRBD2
TGTGCCAGCAGTTTATTTCGACTAGCGACTACCACAGATACGCAGTATTTT
CASSLFRLATTTDTQYF
>13|-|TRBJ1-2|TRBV6-4|-
TGTGCCAGCGTTTACAGCGGAAGCTATGGCTACACCTTC
CASVYSGSYGYTF
>16|-|TRBJ2-5|TRBV2|TRBD2
TGTGCCAGCAGACCACGACTAGCGGGAGGGCAAGAGACCCAGTACTTC
CASRPRLAGGQETQYF
>15|-|TRBJ1-2|TRBV7-9|TRBD1
TGTGCCAGCAGCCCCATTACAGGGGGCATCGATAGCTACACCTTC
CASSPITGGIDSYTF
>16|-|TRBJ1-4|TRBV19|-
TGTGCCAGTAGTCCCCGAAGGACGGGGGAGAGGGAGAAACTGTTTTTT
CASSPRRTGEREKLFF
>15|few|TRBJ2-1|TRBV5-1|-
TGCGCCAGCAGCTTAGGTGCCGGGACTTACAATGAGCAGTTCTTC
CASSLGAGTYNEQFF
>13|-|TRBJ2-1|TRBV5-1|-
TGCGCCAGCAGCTTGTTCCAGTACAATGAGCAGTTCTTC
CASSLFQYNEQFF
>16|-|TRBJ2-5|TRBV7-6|-
TGTGCCAGCAGCCAACAGCGGGGGAGGGGGCAGGGGACCCAGTACTTC
CASSQQRGRGQGTQYF
>15|-|TRBJ2-7|TRBV5-1|TRBD1
TGCGCCAGCAGCCGAGGGGCCACTACAGGGGGCGAGCAGTACTTC
CASSRGATTGGEQYF
>12|-|TRBJ2-3|TRBV29-1|-
TGCAGCGTTGACACAGGGACAGATACGCAGTATTTT
CSVDTGTDTQYF
>14|few|TRBJ1-2|TRBV2|-
TGTGCCAGCAGTGAACTCGGACAGAACTATGGCTACACCTTC
CASSELGQNYGYTF
>15|-|TRBJ2-7|TRBV5-1|TRBD2
TGCGCCAGCAGCACCGGGGGGGCGGGAGGCCACCAGCAGTACTTC
CASSTGGAGGHQQYF
>13|-|TRBJ1-5|TRBV6-1|TRBD1
TGTGCCAGCACTCCCGGGACAGGGTATTCCCAGCATTTT
CASTPGTGYSQHF
>16|few|TRBJ2-7|TRBV7-9|TRBD2
TGTGCCAGCAGCCCCCGACTAGCGGCGAGCTCCTACGAGCAGTACTTC
CASSPRLAASSYEQYF
>16|-|TRBJ2-7|TRBV4-2|TRBD2
TGTGCCAGCAGCCAATCTGGGGGACTAAGCTCCTACGAGCAGTACTTC
CASSQSGGLSSYEQYF
>15|-|TRBJ2-2|TRBV11-2|-
TGTGCCAGCAGCCGGAGCCGGGCGAACACCGGGGAGCTGTTTTTT
CASSRSRANTGELFF
>17|few|TRBJ1-1|TRBV11-2|TRBD1
TGTGCCAGCAGCCACCGAGCCTGGGGACAGCCGAACACTGAAGCTTTCTTT
CASSHRAWGQPNTEAFF
>18|-|TRBJ2-7|TRBV7-3|TRBD2
TGTGCCAGCAGCTTAAGACCTTTACTAGCGGGAGGGCCGGACGAGCAGTACTTC
CASSLRPLLAGGPDEQYF
>13|once|TRBJ2-1|TRBV7-2|-
TGTGCCAGCAGCTTAAACAGGCTAAATGAGCAGTTCTTC
CASSLNRLNEQFF
>16|-|TRBJ2-5|TRBV2|TRBD2
TGTGCCAGCAGACGCCTAGCGGGGGGGACCCAAGAGACCCAGTACTTC
CASRRLAGGTQETQYF
>15|-|TRBJ2-7|TRBV5-6|-
TGTGCCAGCAGCTTGGCCGCTCAGGGGTTCTACGAGCAGTACTTC
CASSLAAQGFYEQYF